These 5 T cell receptor beta chains were all obtained from the same sample, sequenced in a study of blood T cell repertoires in COVID-19. The table came from immunoSEQ multiplex PCR; TCRdb's copy has only in-frame clones and leaves some out. The sample lists under 250,000 clones, 65% to 90% occurring once. The specimen was peripheral blood. The source of these receptors is a man in his fifties or sixties with active or convalescent COVID-19.

The chain combines TRBV25-1 with TRBJ1-2; D not resolved. Germline lookup yields CDR1 MGHDK and CDR2 SYGVNS. The CDR3 contains 16 residues. Trimming stripped 3 bases from V and 2 bases from J, with 16 bases between. In DNA, the CDR3 is TGTGCCAGCAGTGACCCTACGCGGGGTGACAACTATGGCTACACCTTC. Translated, it gives CASSDPTRGDNYGYTF.

J is TRBJ2-1 and V is TRBV19, with D perhaps matching TRBD2 (5 bases). The CDR3 covers 16 residues. CDR1 is LNHDA and CDR2 is SQIVND in the germline V gene (reference sequence). Deletions cut 1 base from V and 0 bases from J, with 10 bases between. CDR3 in DNA: TGTGCCAGTAGTATAGTCATGGGGAGCTCCTACAATGAGCAGTTCTTC. This encodes CASSIVMGSSYNEQFF.

This sequence joins TRBV29-1 and TRBJ2-2; no definite D call. CDR1 is SQVTM, CDR2 ANQGSEA, per germline. The CDR3 has 11 residues. V was shortened by 7 bases and J by 6 bases, with 9 bases between the two germline ends. The CDR3 coding sequence is TGCAGCGCCACCCAGTCCGGGGAGCTGTTTTTT. Translated: CSATQSGELFF.

The chain employs TRBV7-6 and TRBJ2-2, with 11 bases lining up with TRBD2. The length of the CDR3 is 18 residues. CDR1 and CDR2 from the germline V gene are SGHVS and FNYEAQ. After removal of 5 bases from V and 0 bases from J, the junction contained 8 bases not matched to a gene. CDR3 loop: CASSRRYSGRANTGELFF. The DNA of the CDR3 is TGTGCCAGCAGCCGCCGGTATAGCGGGAGGGCGAACACCGGGGAGCTGTTTTTT.

The gene calls are TRBV28 and TRBJ1-5; D might be TRBD1 (5 bases). The germline V gene encodes CDR1 MDHEN and CDR2 SYDVKM. V was cut by 3 bases and J by 1 base, with 16 bases left in between. CDR3 length: 17 residues. In DNA, the CDR3 is TGTGCCAGCAGTTTCTTAAGGGGTTTGCAAAGCAATCAGCCCCAGCATTTT. Translating gives CASSFLRGLQSNQPQHF. The whole variable domain, remainder taken from reference TRBV28 and TRBJ1-5, is DVKVTQSSRYLVKRTGEKVFLECVQDMDHENMFWYRQDPGLGLRLIYFSYDVKMKEKGDIPEGYSVSREKKERFSLILESASTNQTSMYLCASSFLRGLQSNQPQHFGDGTRLSIL.